This is a list of T cell receptor beta chains from one sample in a study of cytomegalovirus exposure and HLA in healthy donors. Here immunoSEQ multiplex PCR was the method, and the copy in TCRdb shows in-frame clones only, minus some. The profile shows about 200,000 clones, about 80% of them singletons. Sample: PBMCs. Source of these receptors: a man younger than 35 in good health and CMV-seronegative. Each CDR3 is given without its conserved first and last residue. D genes are given only for firm matches.

d_call j_call v_call cdr3_aa
TRBD1 TRBJ1-2 TRBV30 ASSDRGHGYT
- TRBJ2-5 TRBV5-1 ASSLNSQETQY
TRBD1 TRBJ2-2 TRBV5-1 ASSPGQGDTGELF
TRBD1 TRBJ1-2 TRBV6-8 ASSNWTGRYGYT
TRBD1 TRBJ1-4 TRBV7-8 ASSQDRGNEKLF
TRBD1 TRBJ2-1 TRBV25-1 ASSPQGAYNEQF
- TRBJ1-1 TRBV5-6 ASSPGGNEAF
- TRBJ2-1 TRBV19 ASGPNILNEQF
TRBD2 TRBJ2-3 TRBV11-2 ASSVPGERLAGVGTQY
- TRBJ2-7 TRBV13 ASSPRGIYEQY
TRBD1 TRBJ2-1 TRBV14 ASSRDRVRGNEQF
- TRBJ1-4 TRBV6-1 ASSGWTAIEKLF
TRBD1 TRBJ1-4 TRBV4-2 ASRLRQGNEKLF
TRBD1 TRBJ1-1 TRBV28 ASRKVGGAEAF
TRBD1 TRBJ1-5 TRBV2 ASRDRVSNQPQH
TRBD2 TRBJ2-5 TRBV29-1 SSREGEETQY
TRBD1 - TRBV29-1 SVLGQGRYEQY
TRBD1 TRBJ1-2 TRBV11-2 ASAPGTGRSYT
- TRBJ1-1 TRBV7-2 ASSAIPGQNTEAF
- TRBJ1-5 TRBV18 ASSLETGNDQPQH
- TRBJ2-3 TRBV5-4 ASSLRATTDTQY
- TRBJ1-4 TRBV9 ASSVRGYNEKLF
TRBD1 TRBJ2-7 TRBV28 ASSQPRDSRYTYEQY
TRBD2 TRBJ2-2 TRBV7-3 ANSSGRRRADTGELF
- TRBJ2-3 TRBV10-1 ASSASTDTQY
- TRBJ1-5 TRBV30 AWSAPYQPQH
TRBD2 TRBJ2-7 TRBV27 ASSLTSAYEQY
- TRBJ2-1 TRBV10-3 AIMDSSQWGHNEQF
- TRBJ2-2 TRBV9 ASSAPTNTGELF
TRBD1 TRBJ2-5 TRBV19 ASSSGQGKGETQY
TRBD2 TRBJ2-1 TRBV7-3 ASSLAGSSYNEQF
- TRBJ2-5 TRBV19 ASSMREETQY
TRBD1 TRBJ2-7 TRBV2 ASSAFRGRGYEQY
TRBD1 TRBJ2-5 TRBV6-5 ASSSGQGSETQY